This TCR beta chain was recorded in a study of blood T cell repertoires in COVID-19. In the study overall: The United States, Italy and Spain provided the acute and convalescent COVID-19 samples.

Original data processing: Reference gene primer amplification yielded estimated nucleated cell counts. Repertoires were generated with immunoSEQ multiplex PCR, while TCRdb's copy carries only in-frame clones and drops some. The V and J calls and clone size were taken over from that table, and D and trimming were inferred from the DNA. The repertoire holds some 220,000 clones, around 85% seen once, with roughly 5.3% in the top ten. This clone is a singleton in its sample. CDR3 length: 14 amino acids. The germline gives CDR1 SQVTM, CDR2 ANQGSEA. Trimming removed 7 bases from V and 3 bases from J; junction bases left unmatched: 5.

Sequenced sample: peripheral blood. This chain links TRBV29-1 with TRBJ2-6; 8 bases agree with TRBD1. The source of this sequence is a man in his forties or fifties with COVID-19, enrolled during active disease. CDR3 sequence: CSARQGFGANVLTF. The CDR3 bases are TGCAGCGCCCGACAGGGGTTTGGGGCCAACGTCCTGACTTTC. Full variable domain (outside the CDR3, taken from reference TRBV29-1 and TRBJ2-6): SAVISQKPSRDICQRGTSLTIQCQVDSQVTMMFWYRQQPGQSLTLIATANQGSEATYESGFVIDKFPISRPNLTFSTLTVSNMSPEDSSIYLCSARQGFGANVLTFGAGSRLTVL.